These 9 T cell receptor beta chains were sequenced from one sample in a study of identical twins. MiXCR, applied by TCRdb to the 5' RACE reads, yields one record per CDR3 protein. The table lists about 520,000 distinct CDR3 sequences, 20% to 25% of them singletons. This sample also belongs to another study, concerning T cells expressing NK-cell markers.

The sequencing input was CD4+ T cells sorted from blood. The receptors originated from a woman aged 18-29 years in good health.

The gene calls are TRBV12-3 or TRBV12-4 and TRBJ2-4, with D unclear. Trimming took 4 bases from V and 5 from J, leaving 9 bases between them. The CDR3 contains 13 residues. In nucleotides, the CDR3 is TGTGCCAGCAGTTGGGCAGACCAAAACATTCAGTACTTC. Its protein is CASSWADQNIQYF.

The chain joins TRBV7-3 to TRBJ2-1; TRBD1 aligns across 7 bases. The trim removed 3 bases at V and 1 base at J, leaving 15 bases unmatched. CDR1 is SGHTA, CDR2 FQGTGA, per germline. The CDR3 is made up of 19 amino acids. CDR3 sequence reads: CASSLPRSTPGGSYNEQFF. The DNA for the CDR3 is TGTGCCAGCAGCTTGCCCCGTTCCACTCCAGGGGGTTCCTACAATGAGCAGTTCTTC.

The chain joins TRBV30 to TRBJ2-7, with 11 bases identical to TRBD2. Germline assignment: CDR1 GTSNPN and CDR2 SVGIG (reference sequence). V was clipped by 0 bases and J by 6 bases; unmatched bases: 10. The CDR3 runs 16 residues. The CDR3 DNA sequence: TGTGCCTGGAGTGTACGGGAGACTAGCGGGACCCTCGAGCAGTACTTC. Residues: CAWSVRETSGTLEQYF. Filled out from reference TRBV30 and TRBJ2-7, the complete variable domain reads SQTIHQWPATLVQPVGSPLSLECTVEGTSNPNLYWYRQAAGRGLQLLFYSVGIGQISSEVPQNLSASRPQDRQFILSSKKLLLSDSGFYLCAWSVRETSGTLEQYFGPGTRLTVT.

The J gene is TRBJ2-7, the V gene TRBV6-2 or TRBV6-3; 7 positions agree with TRBD1. V lost 6 bases and J lost 3; bases outside the gene matches: 5. CDR3 length equals 13 residues. Germline V gene data show CDR1 as MNHEY and CDR2 as SVGEGT. The CDR3 reads CASSWTGYYEQYF. CDR3 sequence (DNA): TGTGCCAGCAGCTGGACAGGTTACTACGAGCAGTACTTC.

The chain has TRBV12-3 or TRBV12-4 and TRBJ1-5; D gene ambiguous. Trimming shortened V by 6 bases and J by 0 bases, and 15 bases separated the two germline ends. This CDR3 contains 16 residues. The CDR3 sequence: CASSPVGVRSNQPQHF. The CDR3 nucleotides are TGTGCCAGCAGCCCCGTGGGAGTCCGTAGCAATCAGCCCCAGCATTTT.

The sample holds a few counts of this clonotype. This rearrangement joins TRBV7-2 to TRBJ2-5; tentative D call: TRBD1 (6 bases). Trimming took off 6 bases at V and 5 bases at J, with 16 bases between the two ends. The germline gives CDR1 SGHTA, CDR2 FQGNSA. The CDR3 is 14 amino acids. The CDR3 spells CASSSTGYRETQYF. CDR3 sequence (DNA): TGTGCCAGCAGTTCTACAGGGTATCGGGAGACCCAGTACTTC.

This clonotype was seen a handful of times. This chain joins TRBV5-1 and TRBJ1-1, with a tentative D call TRBD1 (6 bases). The CDR3 loop spans 14 amino acids. From germline, CDR1 is SGHRS and CDR2 YFSETQ. V shed 7 bases and J shed 0 bases, with 13 bases lying between them. DNA of the CDR3: TGCGCCAGCTCGCAGGGGCTAATGAACACTGAAGCTTTCTTT. Translated, it gives CASSQGLMNTEAFF.

V is TRBV12-3 or TRBV12-4 and J is TRBJ2-2, with D perhaps matching TRBD2 (5 bases). The V gene lost 5 bases and the J gene lost 5 bases, with 15 bases spanning the gap. This CDR3 comprises 15 residues. CDR3: CASSHGMERTGELFF. The CDR3 DNA follows: TGTGCCAGCAGTCACGGGATGGAAAGAACCGGGGAGCTGTTTTTT.

The CDR3 here is CASSLVSGGRDEQFF. The CDR3 nucleotides read TGTGCCAGCAGCTTAGTTAGCGGGGGCAGGGATGAGCAGTTCTTC. The rearrangement links TRBV7-2 to TRBJ2-1; 9 bases agree with TRBD2. CDR1 and CDR2 from the germline V gene are SGHTA and FQGNSA. V lost 1 base and J lost 8; bases outside the gene matches: 6. The CDR3 has 15 residues.